Shown below are 3 T cell receptor beta chains from a single sample sequenced in a study of blood T cells in healthy people across ages. Combining a sample-barcoded 5' primer with a J-beta primer mix, a second PCR ran for about 6 to 12 cycles. TCRdb passed the 5' RACE reads through MiXCR, listing each CDR3 protein once. The table lists 350,000 to 450,000 distinct CDR3 sequences, 45% to 60% of them singletons. Sequencing input: blood. These receptors all stem from a man between 60 and 75 years old in good health.

The rearrangement uses TRBV5-1 and TRBJ2-7; D uncertain. Germline values: CDR1 SGHRS, CDR2 YFSETQ. V shed 4 bases and J shed 2 bases, with 13 bases lying between them. The CDR3 length is 14 residues. The CDR3 reads CASSVDTRPYEQYF. In DNA, the CDR3 is TGCGCCAGCAGCGTAGACACAAGACCCTACGAGCAGTACTTC.

The chain links TRBV7-2 to TRBJ1-2, with unresolved D. The CDR3 runs 14 residues. V dropped 2 bases and J dropped 3 bases, with 10 bases sitting between them. Germline V CDR1 and CDR2: SGHTA, FQGNSA. CDR3 nucleotides: TGTGCCAGCAGCTTATCAGAGTTTGACTATGGCTACACCTTC. The encoded protein is CASSLSEFDYGYTF.

V is TRBV5-6 and J is TRBJ2-1; 8 nucleotides agree with TRBD2. The CDR3 extends over 14 amino acids. After removal of 5 bases from V and 8 bases from J, the junction contained 9 bases not matched to a gene. Germline lookup yields CDR1 SGHDT and CDR2 YYEEEE. CDR3 sequence reads: CASRVSGAAHEQFF. CDR3 nucleotide sequence: TGTGCCAGCAGGGTTAGCGGGGCGGCCCATGAGCAGTTCTTC.